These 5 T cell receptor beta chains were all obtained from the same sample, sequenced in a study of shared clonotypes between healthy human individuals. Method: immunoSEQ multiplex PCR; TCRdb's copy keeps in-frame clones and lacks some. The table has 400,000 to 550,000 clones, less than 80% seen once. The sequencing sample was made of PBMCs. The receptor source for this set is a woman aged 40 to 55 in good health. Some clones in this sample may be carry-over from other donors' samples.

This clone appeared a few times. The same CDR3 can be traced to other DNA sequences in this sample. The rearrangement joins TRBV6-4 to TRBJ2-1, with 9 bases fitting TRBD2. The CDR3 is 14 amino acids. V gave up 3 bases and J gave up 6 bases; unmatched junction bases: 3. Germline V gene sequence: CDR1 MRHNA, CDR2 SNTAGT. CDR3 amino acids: CASSEGSGSNEQFF. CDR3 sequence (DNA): TGTGCCAGCAGTGAGGGTAGCGGGAGCAATGAGCAGTTCTTC.

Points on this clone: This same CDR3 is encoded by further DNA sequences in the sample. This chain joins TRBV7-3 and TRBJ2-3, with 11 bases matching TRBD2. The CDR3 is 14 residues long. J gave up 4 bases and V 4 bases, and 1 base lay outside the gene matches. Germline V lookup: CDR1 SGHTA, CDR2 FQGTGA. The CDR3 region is CASSSGLAADTQYF. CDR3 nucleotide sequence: TGTGCCAGCAGCTCGGGACTAGCGGCAGATACGCAGTATTTT. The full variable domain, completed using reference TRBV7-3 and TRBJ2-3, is GAGVSQTPSNKVTEKGKYVELRCDPISGHTALYWYRQSLGQGPEFLIYFQGTGAADDSGLPNDRFFAVRPEGSVSTLKIQRTERGDSAVYLCASSSGLAADTQYFGPGTRLTVL.

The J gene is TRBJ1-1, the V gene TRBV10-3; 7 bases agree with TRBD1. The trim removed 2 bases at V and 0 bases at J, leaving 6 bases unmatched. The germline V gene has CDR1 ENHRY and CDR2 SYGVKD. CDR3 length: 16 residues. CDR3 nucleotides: TGTGCCATCAGTGAGACCGAGACAGGGATGAACACTGAAGCTTTCTTT. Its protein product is CAISETETGMNTEAFF.

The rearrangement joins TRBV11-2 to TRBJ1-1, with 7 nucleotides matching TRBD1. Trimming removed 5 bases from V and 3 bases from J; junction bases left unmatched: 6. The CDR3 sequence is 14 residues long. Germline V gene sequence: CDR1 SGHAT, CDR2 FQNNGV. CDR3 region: CASSLYRGDTEAFF. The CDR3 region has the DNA TGTGCCAGCAGCCTATACAGGGGAGACACTGAAGCTTTCTTT.

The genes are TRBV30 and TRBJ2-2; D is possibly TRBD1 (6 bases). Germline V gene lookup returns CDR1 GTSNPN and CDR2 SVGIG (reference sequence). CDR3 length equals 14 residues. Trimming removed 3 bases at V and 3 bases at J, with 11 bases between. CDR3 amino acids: CAWRWGRDTGELFF. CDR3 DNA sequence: TGTGCCTGGAGATGGGGGCGCGACACCGGGGAGCTGTTTTTT.